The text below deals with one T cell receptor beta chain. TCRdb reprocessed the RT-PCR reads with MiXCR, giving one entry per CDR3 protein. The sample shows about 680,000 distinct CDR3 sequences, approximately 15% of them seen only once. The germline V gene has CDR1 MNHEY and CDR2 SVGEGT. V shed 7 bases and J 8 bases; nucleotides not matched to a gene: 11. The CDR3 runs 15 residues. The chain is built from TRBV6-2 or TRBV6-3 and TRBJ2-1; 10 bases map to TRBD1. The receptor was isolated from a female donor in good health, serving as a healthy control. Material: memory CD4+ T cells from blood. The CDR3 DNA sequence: TGTGCCAGCAACCTGCGGGACAGGGGTATTGATGAGCAGTTCTTC. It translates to CASNLRDRGIDEQFF.